This T cell receptor beta chain was captured in a study of PD-1 blockade in classical Hodgkin lymphoma. There are 15 residues in the CDR3. V lost 6 bases and J lost 3, with 12 bases in between. CDR1 is SEHNR, CDR2 FQNEAQ, per germline (reference sequence). Autologous stem cell transplantation was followed by relapse in every patient, and brentuximab vedotin exposure varied. Some clones are missing from TCRdb's copy, which holds only in-frame ones; the method was immunoSEQ multiplex PCR. Of approximately 59,000 clones in the sample, about 91% are singletons; the top ten hold about 10%. The sequence came from a human donor with classical Hodgkin lymphoma. Material: peripheral blood mononuclear cells (PBMCs), obtained before the second cycle of nivolumab. The gene calls are TRBV7-9 and TRBJ2-6; D unclear. CDR3 amino acids: CASSSVGIGANVLTF. DNA of the CDR3: TGTGCCAGCAGTTCAGTGGGGATTGGGGCCAACGTCCTGACTTTC.